The 32 T cell receptor beta chains given below trace back to one sample, sequenced in a study of cytomegalovirus exposure and HLA in healthy donors. The method was immunoSEQ multiplex PCR; TCRdb's version includes in-frame clones alone and lacks a portion of them. The table has more than 110,000 clones, over 90% seen once. Sequencing was carried out using PBMCs. The receptors come from a man aged 18 to 29 in good health and CMV-seropositive.

The count of this clone is one. This chain joins TRBV6-1 and TRBJ2-3; 11 nucleotides line up with TRBD2. V dropped 3 bases and J dropped 8; count of bases not matched to a gene: 4. Germline loops: CDR1 MNHNS, CDR2 SASEGT. CDR3 length: 14 residues. CDR3 in DNA: TGTGCCAGCAGTGATAGCGGGGGGGGGTTTACGCAGTATTTT. This translates into CASSDSGGGFTQYF.

V is TRBV6-6 and J is TRBJ2-3; D is possibly TRBD1 (7 bases). The germline V gene has CDR1 MNHNY and CDR2 SVGAGI (reference sequence). CDR3 length: 16 residues. The V gene lost 5 bases and the J gene lost 4 bases, with 19 bases spanning the gap. The CDR3: CASSQEGNRGADTQYF. The DNA for the CDR3 is TGTGCCAGCAGTCAGGAGGGAAACAGGGGAGCAGATACGCAGTATTTT.

The V and J genes are TRBV11-2 and TRBJ1-2, with unresolved D. V lost 1 base to trimming and J lost 6 bases, with 12 bases between them. The germline V gene has CDR1 SGHAT and CDR2 FQNNGV. This CDR3 region has 14 residues. CDR3 coding DNA: TGTGCCAGCAGCTTAGGGTGGGCTCGCGATGGCTACACCTTC. Protein product: CASSLGWARDGYTF.

This chain joins TRBV28 and TRBJ1-5; D is uncertain. There are 15 residues in the CDR3. Germline CDR1 reads MDHEN; CDR2 reads SYDVKM. The V end lost 5 bases, the J end lost 0 bases, and 11 bases lay between the germline ends. CDR3 in DNA: TGTGCCAGCAGTAACAGTGGGTATAGCAATCAGCCCCAGCATTTT. Residues: CASSNSGYSNQPQHF.

The genes are TRBV30 and TRBJ2-1; no reliable D call. Trimming took off 7 bases at V and 7 bases at J, with 17 bases between the two ends. Germline V gene sequence: CDR1 GTSNPN, CDR2 SVGIG (reference sequence). The CDR3 has 13 residues. CDR3 in amino acids: CAFRIPGRNEQFF. The CDR3 region has the DNA TGTGCCTTCCGAATTCCGGGTAGGAATGAGCAGTTCTTC.

As for this clone: The same CDR3 arises from other DNA sequences in this sample as well. The rearrangement joins TRBV5-1 to TRBJ1-2; tentatively, D is TRBD1 (6 bases). Trimming took 0 bases from V and 5 from J, leaving 8 bases between them. The CDR3 length is 13 residues. Germline CDR1 is SGHRS and CDR2 is YFSETQ. The CDR3 bases are TGCGCCAGCAGCTTGGACAGGGTATATGGCTACACCTTC. It encodes CASSLDRVYGYTF.

This sequence joins TRBV6-6 and TRBJ1-5; D is unresolved. Germline CDR1 reads MNHNY; CDR2 reads SVGAGI (reference sequence). CDR3 length: 14 residues. With 6 bases removed from V and 3 bases from J, the gap between germline ends came to 12 bases. The CDR3, as DNA: TGTGCCAGCAGGCAGGTGGCCAACAATCAGCCCCAGCATTTT. Amino acids: CASRQVANNQPQHF.

The gene calls are TRBV19 and TRBJ2-1, with D perhaps TRBD2 (5 bases). Deletions cut 0 bases from V and 8 bases from J, with 11 bases between. The V gene's germline CDR1 is LNHDA and CDR2 SQIVND (reference sequence). CDR3 length: 14 amino acids. CDR3: CASSIDLSGYEQFF. CDR3 nucleotides: TGTGCCAGTAGTATAGATTTGAGCGGATATGAGCAGTTCTTC.

V gene TRBV2 combines with J gene TRBJ1-5; a weak D match, TRBD1 (6 bases). CDR1 and CDR2 from the germline V gene are SNHLY and FYNNEI. Trimming took off 5 bases at V and 8 bases at J, with 7 bases between the two ends. This CDR3 is 11 amino acids long. The CDR3 DNA reads TGTGCCAGCAGTTGGGACAAGCCCCAGCATTTT. This codes for CASSWDKPQHF.

This clone was counted between two and nine times. The chain recombines TRBV4-1 with TRBJ2-7; TRBD1 agrees at 7 bases. The CDR3 runs 16 residues. Germline CDR1 is MGHRA and CDR2 is YSYEKL. V dropped 6 bases and J dropped 2; count of bases not matched to a gene: 13. CDR3 bases: TGCGCCAGCAGTCCATCCGGCACCGGGACAGCCTACGAGCAGTACTTC. As protein: CASSPSGTGTAYEQYF.

The rearrangement uses TRBV2 and TRBJ1-2; 11 positions agree with TRBD1. The CDR3 is made up of 17 amino acids. From germline, CDR1 is SNHLY and CDR2 FYNNEI. The ends lost 2 bases at V and 4 bases at J; junction bases unmatched: 9. CDR3 nucleotides: TGTGCCAGCAGTGAATGGGACAGGGGGAAGACCTCCTATGGCTACACCTTC. This gives the protein CASSEWDRGKTSYGYTF.

V and J are TRBV2 and TRBJ2-1; 12 positions agree with TRBD2. The germline V gene encodes CDR1 SNHLY and CDR2 FYNNEI. The CDR3 covers 15 residues. V was clipped by 5 bases and J by 7 bases; unmatched bases: 6. The DNA for the CDR3 is TGTGCCAGCAGTTGGACTAGCGGGATGGGAAATGAGCAGTTCTTC. Translation gives CASSWTSGMGNEQFF.

This sequence joins TRBV15 and TRBJ2-5, with 9 bases matching TRBD2. The CDR3 covers 16 residues. Per the germline V gene, CDR1 is LNHNV and CDR2 is YYDKDF (reference sequence). With 5 bases clipped from V and 3 bases from J, the junction kept 10 bases outside the gene matches. The CDR3 DNA reads TGTGCCACCAGCCTAGGAACTAGCGGGCAGAAAGAGACCCAGTACTTC. This sequence encodes CATSLGTSGQKETQYF.

The rearrangement uses TRBV20-1 and TRBJ1-3; D is ambiguous. Looked up from germline, CDR1 is DFQATT and CDR2 is SNEGSKA (reference sequence). The CDR3 is made up of 11 amino acids. V lost 7 bases, J lost 1 base, and 5 bases lay in between. DNA for the CDR3: TGCAGTGTTATTTCTGGAAACACCATATATTTT. Its translation: CSVISGNTIYF.

V and J are TRBV13 and TRBJ2-1, with TRBD2 matching 12 bases. CDR1 and CDR2 from the germline V gene are PRHDT and FYEKMQ (reference sequence). The CDR3 length is 13 residues. V lost 5 bases and J lost 13; bases outside the gene matches: 6. The CDR3 nucleotides read TGTGCCAGCAGCCCTACTAGCGGGAGGTCCCAGTTCTTC. It codes for CASSPTSGRSQFF.

The rearrangement uses TRBV2 and TRBJ2-1, with 10 bases matching TRBD1. Trimming cost V 5 bases and J 7 bases; bases outside gene matches: 5. In germline, CDR1 is SNHLY, CDR2 FYNNEI. The CDR3 has 14 amino acids. CDR3 protein: CASSRTGGRNEQFF. The CDR3 bases are TGTGCCAGCAGTAGGACAGGGGGTAGGAATGAGCAGTTCTTC. The full variable domain, completed using reference TRBV2 and TRBJ2-1, is EPEVTQTPSHQVTQMGQEVILRCVPISNHLYFYWYRQILGQKVEFLVSFYNNEISEKSEIFDDQFSVERPDGSNFTLKIRSTKLEDSAMYFCASSRTGGRNEQFFGPGTRLTVL.

On this clone: Other DNA sequences from this sample encode an identical CDR3 as well. The chain has TRBV6-4 and TRBJ2-1; 8 bases map to TRBD2. Germline loops: CDR1 MRHNA, CDR2 SNTAGT. After removal of 0 bases from V and 7 bases from J, the junction contained 5 bases not matched to a gene. This CDR3 is 15 amino acids long. The CDR3 region is CASSDSTSGSNEQFF. The CDR3 DNA reads TGTGCCAGCAGTGACTCAACCAGCGGGAGTAATGAGCAGTTCTTC.

The chain is built from TRBV28 and TRBJ2-5; 7 bases align to TRBD2. Unmatched junction bases numbered 12, after V lost 6 bases and J lost 2 bases. This CDR3 has 16 amino acids. The germline gives CDR1 MDHEN, CDR2 SYDVKM. DNA for the CDR3: TGTGCCAGCAGCCTAGGTTGGGGGGGGGTTCAAGAGACCCAGTACTTC. This codes for CASSLGWGGVQETQYF.

The chain carries TRBV2 and TRBJ1-2, with a weak D call TRBD1 (6 bases). The germline V and J ends were trimmed by 6 bases and 1 base, with 9 bases remaining between them. The CDR3 extends over 13 amino acids. In germline, CDR1 is SNHLY, CDR2 FYNNEI. Here the CDR3 reads CASSPGVNYGYTF. The CDR3 nucleotides read TGTGCCAGCAGCCCAGGGGTTAACTATGGCTACACCTTC. The full variable domain, completed using reference TRBV2 and TRBJ1-2, is EPEVTQTPSHQVTQMGQEVILRCVPISNHLYFYWYRQILGQKVEFLVSFYNNEISEKSEIFDDQFSVERPDGSNFTLKIRSTKLEDSAMYFCASSPGVNYGYTFGSGTRLTVV.

CDR3 in DNA: TGTGCCAGTAGTATATCAGGGTCCTTTGGAAAACTGTTTTTT. Protein product: CASSISGSFGKLFF. The J gene is TRBJ1-4, the V gene TRBV19; the D gene is possibly TRBD1 (5 bases). CDR3 length: 14 residues. V was trimmed by 2 bases and J by 10 bases, leaving 14 bases between them. The germline V gene encodes CDR1 LNHDA and CDR2 SQIVND (reference sequence).

The chain recombines TRBV19 with TRBJ2-6; D not resolved. The ends were cut back, 4 bases at V and 3 bases at J, with 7 bases in the middle. Germline lookup yields CDR1 LNHDA and CDR2 SQIVND (reference sequence). This CDR3 contains 14 residues. CDR3 protein: CASSKSIGANVLTF. CDR3 bases: TGTGCCAGTAGTAAGTCTATTGGGGCCAACGTCCTGACTTTC.

The V and J genes are TRBV6-1 and TRBJ1-5; no clear D gene. From germline, CDR1 is MNHNS and CDR2 SASEGT. The CDR3 loop spans 15 amino acids. V was shortened by 6 bases and J by 0 bases, with 12 bases between the two germline ends. CDR3 sequence (DNA): TGTGCCAGCAGGGTACAGAGCAATAGCAATCAGCCCCAGCATTTT. Its protein is CASRVQSNSNQPQHF.

V gene TRBV6-4 combines with J gene TRBJ1-2, with D perhaps matching TRBD1 (5 bases). V was clipped by 5 bases and J by 0 bases, with 10 bases between them. The germline V gene has CDR1 MRHNA and CDR2 SNTAGT. The CDR3 totals 14 residues. The CDR3 loop is CASSRTPSNYGYTF. In nucleotides, the CDR3 is TGTGCCAGCAGTCGGACACCTTCTAACTATGGCTACACCTTC.

The gene calls are TRBV5-8 and TRBJ1-1, with 11 bases matching TRBD1. The V and J ends lost 3 bases and 4 bases, in that order; junction bases with no gene match: 2. Germline lookup yields CDR1 SGHTS and CDR2 YDEGEE. The CDR3 covers 14 residues. The CDR3 here is CASSSGTGGTEAFF. Here the CDR3 DNA reads TGTGCCAGCAGCTCCGGGACAGGGGGCACTGAAGCTTTCTTT.

The V gene is TRBV7-2, the J gene TRBJ2-5; possibly TRBD1 for D (6 bases). V was trimmed by 3 bases and J by 5 bases, leaving 10 bases between them. Per the germline V gene, CDR1 is SGHTA and CDR2 is FQGNSA. The CDR3 is 13 amino acids. For the CDR3, the DNA is TGTGCCAGCAGCTTCAGGGGCGGGGAGACCCAGTACTTC. The encoded protein is CASSFRGGETQYF.

This rearrangement joins TRBV11-2 to TRBJ2-5, with 7 bases identical to TRBD1. The V gene end was trimmed by 5 bases and the J gene end by 5 bases; junction bases not matched to a gene: 11. The CDR3 is 15 residues long. Germline V gives CDR1 SGHAT, CDR2 FQNNGV. The CDR3 bases are TGTGCCAGCAGCCCTACGAGGGGGCGAAGGGAGACCCAGTACTTC. Its protein is CASSPTRGRRETQYF.

This clone was seen just once. The J gene is TRBJ1-2, the V gene TRBV5-1; 7 bases are a match to TRBD1. Per germline, CDR1 SGHRS and CDR2 YFSETQ. J lost 4 bases, V lost 0 bases, and 6 bases had no gene match. The CDR3 sequence is 15 residues long. The CDR3 bases are TGCGCCAGCAGCTTGGTGGCAGGGGGTCGCTATGGCTACACCTTC. This encodes CASSLVAGGRYGYTF.

The chain couples TRBV7-9 to TRBJ1-1; possible D gene TRBD1, 5 bases. The CDR3 spans 12 residues. Germline V CDR1 and CDR2: SEHNR, FQNEAQ (reference sequence). V shed 7 bases and J shed 2 bases, with 8 bases lying between them. Here the CDR3 DNA reads TGTGCCAGCAAGGACACAAACACTGAAGCTTTCTTT. Amino acids: CASKDTNTEAFF.

V gene TRBV2 combines with J gene TRBJ1-1; D uncertain. The germline CDR1 and CDR2 sequences are SNHLY and FYNNEI. V lost 6 bases and J 8 bases, leaving 16 bases between the germline ends. There are 13 residues in the CDR3. In nucleotides, the CDR3 is TGTGCCAGCAGAGGCACAGTAGAGAAAGAAGCTTTCTTT. Amino acid sequence: CASRGTVEKEAFF.

This chain uses TRBV28 with TRBJ1-2; tentatively, D is TRBD1 (5 bases). This CDR3 is built from 14 residues. The V end was cut by 2 bases, the J end by 7 bases, with 14 bases between. Per germline, CDR1 MDHEN and CDR2 SYDVKM. CDR3 in amino acids: CASSLRGGRVGYTF. The CDR3 DNA is TGTGCCAGCAGTTTACGGGGGGGACGGGTTGGCTACACCTTC.

Worth noting for this clone: The junction does not match germline at one end; this may be a read error. The chain uses TRBV7-7 and TRBJ1-5; 9 bases are shared with TRBD1. Per germline, CDR1 SSHAT and CDR2 FNYEAQ (reference sequence). This CDR3 comprises 13 residues. CDR3 in DNA: TGTGCTAGCAGCTCGGACAGGGGCCAGCCCCAGCATTTT. Translated, it gives CASSSDRGQPQHF.

J is TRBJ1-1 and V is TRBV11-2; 11 nucleotides match TRBD1. The germline V gene has CDR1 SGHAT and CDR2 FQNNGV. V dropped 5 bases and J dropped 8; count of bases not matched to a gene: 4. The CDR3 has 13 residues. The CDR3 protein is CASSKGQGAEAFF. The CDR3 DNA reads as TGTGCCAGCAGCAAAGGACAGGGGGCAGAAGCTTTCTTT.